This TCR beta chain was documented in a study of tumor-infiltrating lymphocytes in primary liver carcinoma. On the study more broadly: Tumors, staged T1-T3 N0M0, spanned about 4.2 to 11 cm. Sample counts of productive TCRbeta reads spanned roughly 3.5 to 8 million; these counts were similar across tissue types. General observations from the study: It was observed that only about 7.5-24% of the top clones appeared in every one of the five tumor regions.

Extraction of RNA together with DNA used roughly 18-32 mg of unsorted bulk tissue. This clonotype was seen a few times. The antigen remains unidentified. The V gene's germline CDR1 is SNHLY and CDR2 FYNNEI. The CDR3 has 16 amino acids. The V gene end was trimmed by 5 bases and the J gene end by 2 bases; junction bases not matched to a gene: 8. The input was 500 ng total RNA; TCR beta cDNA was made from it with a constant-region primer. Libraries of TCR beta came from three nested multiplex PCR rounds with slightly modified ARM-PCR. It was with TRBV1-TRBV30 forward primers and a C-beta reverse primer that the first two PCR rounds were run, at roughly 10 cycles each. TCRdb re-called the multiplex PCR reads with MiXCR, one entry per CDR3 protein. This table holds approximately 92,000 distinct CDR3 sequences, about 70% found once.

This chain links TRBV2 with TRBJ2-3; 9 bases line up with TRBD2. The sequencing sample was made of liver tumor tissue from sampling region 5. The subset: tumor region T5, tumor centre. The receptor comes from a woman in her sixties with primary liver carcinoma and hepatitis B virus infection. The CDR3 region is CASSPSTSGFTDTQYF. The CDR3 DNA is TGTGCCAGCAGTCCTAGTACTAGCGGGTTCACAGATACGCAGTATTTT.